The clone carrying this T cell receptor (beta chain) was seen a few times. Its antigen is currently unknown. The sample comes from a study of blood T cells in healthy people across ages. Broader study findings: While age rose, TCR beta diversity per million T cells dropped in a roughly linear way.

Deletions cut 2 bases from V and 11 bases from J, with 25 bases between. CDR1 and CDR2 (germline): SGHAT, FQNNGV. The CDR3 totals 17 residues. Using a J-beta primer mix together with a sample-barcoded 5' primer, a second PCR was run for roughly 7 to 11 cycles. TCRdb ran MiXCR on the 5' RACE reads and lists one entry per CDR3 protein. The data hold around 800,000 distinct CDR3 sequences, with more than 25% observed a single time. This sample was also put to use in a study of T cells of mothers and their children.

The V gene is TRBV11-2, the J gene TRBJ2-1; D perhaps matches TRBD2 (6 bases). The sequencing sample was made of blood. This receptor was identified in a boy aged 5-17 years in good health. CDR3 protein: CASSLIGGALRALQQFF. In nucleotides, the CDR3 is TGTGCCAGCAGCTTAATTGGAGGGGCCCTTCGGGCCCTTCAGCAGTTCTTC.